This is a list of T cell receptor beta chains from one sample in a study of breast tumors, draining lymph nodes, adjacent tissues. TCRdb passed the multiplex PCR reads through MiXCR, listing each CDR3 protein once. The sample has approximately 130,000 distinct CDR3 sequences, 21% seen once; the top ten hold over 2%. Input material: axillary lymph node tissue. These receptors were collected from a female donor with breast cancer. Some clones in this sample may be carry-over from other donors' samples. Both conserved end residues are part of each CDR3. Size is stated for part of the rows, as once, few or many counts, or as a class when the clone is expanded.

many,TRBV5-5,TRBJ2-1,CASSLEISWGQRYRQQYNEQFF
many,TRBV6-5,TRBJ1-5,CASSYTHPGGNQPQHF
few,TRBV28,TRBJ2-2,CASRGQGDNTGELFF
many,TRBV15,TRBJ2-3,CATTEGQSTDTQYF
many,TRBV20-1,TRBJ2-1,CSATEAYRYEQFF
many,TRBV5-6,TRBJ1-6,CASSLDTGQNSPLHF
many,TRBV19,TRBJ2-1,CASSSGTRSYNEQFF
many,TRBV7-3,TRBJ2-7,CASSLSGSSYEQYF
many,TRBV19,TRBJ2-1,CASSPVPGLAGILNNEQFF
many,TRBV11-1,TRBJ1-4,CASSYRRGSGNEKLFF
many,TRBV2,TRBJ2-3,CASRGPLLAGVVTDTQYF
-,TRBV28,TRBJ2-5,CASSSPGSSGGETQYF
-,TRBV27,TRBJ2-2,CASRVSGELFF
many,TRBV20-1,TRBJ2-5,CSAVKIQGDETQYF
many,TRBV11-3,TRBJ2-2,CASRNTGTGELFF
-,TRBV20-1,TRBJ2-3,CSARARGTDTQYF
-,TRBV6-5,TRBJ2-3,CASSYGLAGVADTQYF
many,TRBV15,TRBJ1-2,CATTQGPANYGYTF
many,TRBV7-2,TRBJ2-1,CASSLVPYEQFF
many,TRBV12-3/TRBV12-4,TRBJ2-7,CASTITGAPYF
many,TRBV28,TRBJ1-2,CASTQDAGGGYTF
many,TRBV3-1,TRBJ1-4,CASSRQGGEKLFF